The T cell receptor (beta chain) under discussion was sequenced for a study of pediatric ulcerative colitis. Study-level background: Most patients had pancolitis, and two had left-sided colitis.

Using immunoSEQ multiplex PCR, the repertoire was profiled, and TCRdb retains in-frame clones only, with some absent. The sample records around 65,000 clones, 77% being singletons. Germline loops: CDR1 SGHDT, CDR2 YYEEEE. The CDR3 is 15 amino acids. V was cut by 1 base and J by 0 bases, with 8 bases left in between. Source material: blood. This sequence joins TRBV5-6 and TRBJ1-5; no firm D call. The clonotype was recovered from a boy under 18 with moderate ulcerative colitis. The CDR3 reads CASSLTQFSNQPQHF. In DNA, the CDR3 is TGTGCCAGCAGCTTGACACAATTTAGCAATCAGCCCCAGCATTTT.